This is a list of T cell receptor beta chains from one sample in a study of CD8 T cells in Susac syndrome. Using its own MiXCR run on the immunoSEQ multiplex PCR reads, TCRdb lists one record per CDR3 protein. This table holds 120,000 to 150,000 distinct CDR3 sequences, 85% to 95% found once. What was sequenced was CD4+ T cells from PBMCs. The receptors originated from a human donor with multiple sclerosis. Each CDR3 is given with its conserved first and last residue. The order of the fields is D gene, J gene, clone size, V gene, CDR3 protein, CDR3 DNA. A D gene is named only where the DNA matches it firmly. A row's size may be missing; if present it is once, few, many or a size class.

.,TRBJ2-3,.,TRBV7-9,CASSSARGAASTDTQYF,TGTGCCAGCAGCTCGGCTCGGGGGGCGGCTAGCACAGATACGCAGTATTTT
.,TRBJ2-2,.,TRBV5-4,CASSLVGRTANTGELFF,TGTGCCAGCAGCTTGGTGGGGAGGACAGCGAACACCGGGGAGCTGTTTTTT
TRBD1,TRBJ2-2,.,TRBV11-3,CASSFQGARGELFF,TGTGCCAGCAGCTTCCAGGGGGCGAGGGGGGAGCTGTTTTTT
.,TRBJ2-5,.,TRBV5-4,CASSPPNSQETQYF,TGTGCCAGCAGCCCTCCGAATAGCCAAGAGACCCAGTACTTC
.,TRBJ1-2,.,TRBV9,CASSVAFLDGYTF,TGTGCCAGCAGCGTAGCCTTCCTGGATGGCTACACCTTC
.,TRBJ2-1,.,TRBV20-1,CSATPSPSSYNEQFF,TGCAGTGCGACACCCAGCCCGAGCTCCTACAATGAGCAGTTCTTC
TRBD1,TRBJ2-5,.,TRBV27,CASAGTGRSETQYF,TGTGCCAGCGCCGGGACAGGGAGGTCAGAGACCCAGTACTTC
TRBD1,TRBJ2-3,.,TRBV4-3,CASSQRQGIGTDTQYF,TGCGCCAGCAGCCAGAGACAGGGAATTGGGACAGATACGCAGTATTTT
TRBD2,TRBJ2-7,.,TRBV9,CASSPSGDEQYF,TGTGCCAGCAGTCCTAGCGGGGACGAGCAGTACTTC
TRBD2,TRBJ2-1,.,TRBV12-3/TRBV12-4,CASSPNPSGPYNEQFF,TGTGCCAGCAGTCCCAACCCTAGCGGGCCCTACAATGAGCAGTTCTTC
.,TRBJ2-2,.,TRBV6-4,CASSDGTNGELFF,TGTGCCAGCAGTGACGGGACGAACGGGGAGCTGTTTTTT
TRBD1,TRBJ1-5,.,TRBV20-1,CSARGGQLNQPQHF,TGCAGTGCTAGAGGGGGACAGCTCAATCAGCCCCAGCATTTT
TRBD2,TRBJ2-3,.,TRBV9,CASSVAGRGSRTDTQYF,TGTGCCAGCAGCGTAGCAGGGAGGGGCAGCCGCACAGATACGCAGTATTTT
TRBD2,TRBJ2-5,.,TRBV20-1,CSARPGGVLRETQYF,TGCAGTGCTAGACCCGGGGGGGTCCTCCGTGAGACCCAGTACTTC
TRBD1,TRBJ2-7,once,TRBV27,CASSLRAITGVQNEQYF,TGTGCCAGCAGTTTAAGGGCTATTACAGGGGTTCAGAACGAGCAGTACTTC
.,TRBJ1-2,.,TRBV29-1,CSVVYNLRGGNGYTF,TGCAGCGTTGTATACAATCTAAGGGGCGGGAATGGCTACACCTTC
.,TRBJ2-1,.,TRBV29-1,CSVEGGRDLNEQFF,TGCAGCGTTGAAGGGGGGCGGGATCTTAATGAGCAGTTCTTC
.,TRBJ2-3,.,TRBV5-4,CASSSTFTDTQYF,TGTGCCAGCAGCTCGACCTTCACAGATACGCAGTATTTT
.,TRBJ1-1,.,TRBV20-1,CSARGKVNTEAFF,TGCAGTGCTAGAGGGAAAGTGAACACTGAAGCTTTCTTT
TRBD2,TRBJ2-1,.,TRBV20-1,CSATGGYNEQFF,TGCAGTGCTACGGGGGGATACAATGAGCAGTTCTTC
.,TRBJ1-1,.,TRBV12-3/TRBV12-4,CASSPITQGEAFF,TGTGCCAGCAGTCCAATTACTCAGGGTGAAGCTTTCTTT
TRBD1,TRBJ1-1,.,TRBV6-2/TRBV6-3,CASSYGQGALEEAFF,TGTGCCAGCAGTTACGGCCAGGGGGCGTTGGAAGAAGCTTTCTTT
.,TRBJ2-1,.,TRBV3-1,CASSQGSSHNEQFF,TGTGCCAGCAGCCAAGGCTCCAGTCACAATGAGCAGTTCTTC
.,TRBJ2-7,.,TRBV5-1,CASSRLLEPSYEQYF,TGCGCCAGCAGCCGTCTACTAGAGCCCTCCTACGAGCAGTACTTC
TRBD2,TRBJ2-7,.,TRBV29-1,CSVKGTSGRASYEQYF,TGCAGCGTGAAAGGGACTAGCGGGAGGGCCTCCTACGAGCAGTACTTC
TRBD2,TRBJ2-2,.,TRBV7-8,CASSLEGLAGPQTGELFF,TGTGCCAGCAGCTTAGAAGGGTTAGCGGGGCCTCAAACCGGGGAGCTGTTTTTT